The rows below give T cell receptor beta chains drawn from one sample of a study of shared clonotypes between healthy human individuals. Produced via immunoSEQ multiplex PCR; TCRdb's table is partial and in-frame only. The sample has about a million clones, 65% to 80% seen once. The sample comprised memory CD4+ T cells sorted from blood. The source is a man younger than 30 in good health. Each CDR3 is given with its conserved first and last residue. A D gene is named only where the DNA matches it firmly. Some rows have no size entry. The others give once, few or many, or a class for an expanded clone.

TGTGCCATCAGTCGAACCGGCGACAATGAGCAGTTCTTC	CAISRTGDNEQFF	TRBV10-3	TRBJ2-1	NA	NA
TGCGCCAGCAGCTTGGTAGCGGGGGGGCGCGAGCAGTACTTC	CASSLVAGGREQYF	TRBV5-1	TRBJ2-7	TRBD2	few
TGTGCCAGCAGTTACGGGACAATTTATAGCAATCAGCCCCAGCATTTT	CASSYGTIYSNQPQHF	TRBV6-6	TRBJ1-5	NA	NA
TGTGCCAGCAGCCCTCGGCTCCAGGGCGGTGAGCAGTTCTTC	CASSPRLQGGEQFF	TRBV6-4	TRBJ2-1	NA	NA
TGTGCCAGCAGTTATGATGGGGTGGGCAATCAGCCCCAGCATTTT	CASSYDGVGNQPQHF	TRBV6-6	TRBJ1-5	NA	few
TGTGCCAGTAGTCATAGCAATCAGCCCCAGCATTTT	CASSHSNQPQHF	TRBV19	TRBJ1-5	NA	NA
TGTGCCAGCAGTGTCGGGGGTATTCTACCCCATGGGCAGTATTTT	CASSVGGILPHGQYF	TRBV2	TRBJ2-3	NA	NA
TGTGCCAGCAGCAGGTACAATGAGCAGTTCTTC	CASSRYNEQFF	TRBV7-2	TRBJ2-1	NA	NA
TGTGCCAGCAGTGAAAGTCGGCGGGAAGCTTTCTTT	CASSESRREAFF	TRBV6-1	TRBJ1-1	NA	few
TGTGCCACAACAGACCAATATGGCTACACCTTC	CATTDQYGYTF	TRBV2	TRBJ1-2	NA	NA
TGTGCCAGCAGTCCTTTAAAAGACAGGGGTAAAGGCTACACCTTC	CASSPLKDRGKGYTF	TRBV6-5	TRBJ1-2	TRBD1	NA
TGCGCCAGCAGCTTGCGACAGGAAGAGACCCAGTACTTC	CASSLRQEETQYF	TRBV5-1	TRBJ2-5	NA	NA
TGTGCCAGCTCCGCCCAAGCCTACGAGCAGTACTTC	CASSAQAYEQYF	TRBV2	TRBJ2-7	NA	NA
TGCGCCAGCAGCTTGGAAGGGACAGCTAATGAAAAACTGTTTTTT	CASSLEGTANEKLFF	TRBV5-1	TRBJ1-4	TRBD1	NA
TGCGCCAGCAGTAAAGGGACGGAATATGGCTACACCTTC	CASSKGTEYGYTF	TRBV10-1	TRBJ1-2	NA	few
TGTGCCAGCTCACACCCGGGGGACGCCTACGAGCAGTACTTC	CASSHPGDAYEQYF	TRBV18	TRBJ2-7	NA	NA
TGCGCCAGCAGTTCCGGGGCGGCGTCTGGAAACACCATATATTTT	CASSSGAASGNTIYF	TRBV5-1	TRBJ1-3	NA	NA
TGTGCCAGCAGGCGGTCCGGGGGCGATACTGAAGCTTTCTTT	CASRRSGGDTEAFF	TRBV6-6	TRBJ1-1	NA	once
TGCGCCAGCAAACTAGCGGGGGGCTATCCGAGCTCCTACGAGCAGTACTTC	CASKLAGGYPSSYEQYF	TRBV5-1	TRBJ2-7	TRBD2	NA
TGTGCCAGCAGTGAACACGACAGGGAAAAGCAGCCCCAGCATTTT	CASSEHDREKQPQHF	TRBV6-1	TRBJ1-5	TRBD1	NA
TGTGCCGTTCAAACAGGGGGCGCGACCCAGTACTTC	CAVQTGGATQYF	TRBV30	TRBJ2-5	TRBD1	NA
TGTGCCAGCAGGGAGTTAACAGGGCCGGAAAAACTGTTTTTT	CASRELTGPEKLFF	TRBV6-5	TRBJ1-4	NA	NA
TGCAGCTTTTTGGGGGCCGAACTGAATTCACCCCTCCACTTT	CSFLGAELNSPLHF	TRBV29-1	TRBJ1-6	NA	NA
TGTGCCAGCAGTTACGGGACTAGTTGGTACAATGAGCAGTTCTTC	CASSYGTSWYNEQFF	TRBV6-5	TRBJ2-1	TRBD2	NA
TGTGCCAGCAGCTTGGAGCGGGGATCGAATGAGCAGTTCTTC	CASSLERGSNEQFF	TRBV7-2	TRBJ2-1	TRBD2	NA
TGTGCCAGCTCACTCGGACAGTTACAGCCCCAGCATTTT	CASSLGQLQPQHF	TRBV18	TRBJ1-5	NA	few
TGTGCCAGCTCACCACCGGGACAGGGGGCATGGGAGCTGTTTTTT	CASSPPGQGAWELFF	TRBV18	TRBJ2-2	TRBD1	few
TGTGCCAGCAGACTTGGCGTGACTGAAGCTTTCTTT	CASRLGVTEAFF	TRBV28	TRBJ1-1	NA	few
TGTGCCAGCAGCTCTACGGACCACAAAGGCGCTTTCTTT	CASSSTDHKGAFF	TRBV5-4	TRBJ1-1	NA	NA
TGTGCCAGCAGCCAAGGGCAGCTCTCTGGGGCCAACGTCCTGACTTTC	CASSQGQLSGANVLTF	TRBV14	TRBJ2-6	NA	NA
TGTGCCAGCAGCCCATACCCAGATACGCAGTATTTT	CASSPYPDTQYF	TRBV11-1	TRBJ2-3	NA	NA
TGCGCCAGCAAGGGGGACAATTCCTACGAGCAGTACTTC	CASKGDNSYEQYF	TRBV5-1	TRBJ2-7	NA	NA
TGTGCCAGCAGCTTACAGGGCCGCCCGGATCAGCCCCAGCATTTT	CASSLQGRPDQPQHF	TRBV7-9	TRBJ1-5	NA	NA
TGCGCCAGCAGCCAAACAGGGACTAGCGGGGGAGCCACAGATACGCAGTATTTT	CASSQTGTSGGATDTQYF	TRBV4-1	TRBJ2-3	TRBD2	NA
TGTGCCAGCTCAGAGGGGCGCCTATCCTACGAGCAGTACTTC	CASSEGRLSYEQYF	TRBV18	TRBJ2-7	NA	NA
TGTGCCAGCAGTGATAGGGAGGGGTACTATGGCTACACCTTC	CASSDREGYYGYTF	TRBV25-1	TRBJ1-2	NA	NA
TGTGCCAGCAGCCGATACCGCCCTAGCGGCGATAACACCGGGGAGCTGTTTTTT	CASSRYRPSGDNTGELFF	TRBV4-2	TRBJ2-2	TRBD2	NA
TGTGCCAGTAGTATTCGGGGGACTAGCGGCTTTTCCGATCCAGATACGCAGTATTTT	CASSIRGTSGFSDPDTQYF	TRBV19	TRBJ2-3	TRBD2	once
TGTGCCAGCAGCCTTGGGACAGGGGGTTGGGAAAAACTGTTTTTT	CASSLGTGGWEKLFF	TRBV11-2	TRBJ1-4	TRBD1	NA
TGTGCCAGCAGCTTATCCCCGGGACCCCTCCACTTT	CASSLSPGPLHF	TRBV5-8	TRBJ1-6	NA	few
TGTGCCACGGGACAGGGGGCGGAATATGGCTACACCTTC	CATGQGAEYGYTF	TRBV10-3	TRBJ1-2	TRBD1	NA
TGTGCCTGGAGTGTCTGGACACCCGGAGCTGAAGCTTTCTTT	CAWSVWTPGAEAFF	TRBV30	TRBJ1-1	NA	few
TGTGCCAGCAGTTACTTAACGCCCGGGGCGCATGAGCAGTTCTTC	CASSYLTPGAHEQFF	TRBV6-6	TRBJ2-1	NA	NA
TGTGCCTGTAGAACTCCGGGAGCTAAGTACTTC	CACRTPGAKYF	TRBV30	TRBJ2-7	NA	NA
TGCGCCAGCGGGGAAGGGGGCGTCTACGGCTACACCTTC	CASGEGGVYGYTF	TRBV10-2	TRBJ1-2	TRBD1	NA
TGTGCCAGCTCAGATCAGAAAATCTATGGCTACACCTTC	CASSDQKIYGYTF	TRBV18	TRBJ1-2	NA	NA